The 21 T cell receptor beta chains below were found in one sample sequenced in a study of cytomegalovirus exposure and HLA in healthy donors. The PCR had 60 Vbeta and 13 Jbeta primers. Libraries were prepared by immunoSEQ multiplex PCR; TCRdb keeps only in-frame clonotypes and omits some of them. The top ten clones hold approximately 3% of a sample with more than 80,000 clones, 64% of them seen once. The material sequenced was PBMCs. The source of these receptors is a man aged 55-75 years in good health and CMV-seronegative.

This CDR3 is CASSKGGKWNEKLFF. CDR3 nucleotides: TGTGCCAGCTCAAAAGGGGGTAAATGGAATGAAAAACTGTTTTTT. V and J are TRBV27 and TRBJ1-4; perhaps TRBD1 as D (6 bases). The CDR3 extends over 15 amino acids. The germline V gene encodes CDR1 MNHEY and CDR2 SMNVEV (reference sequence). Trimming took 8 bases from V and 5 from J, leaving 18 bases between them. Supplemented by reference TRBV27 and TRBJ1-4, the full variable domain reads EAQVTQNPRYLITVTGKKLTVTCSQNMNHEYMSWYRQDPGLGLRQIYYSMNVEVTDKGDVPEGYKVSRKEKRNFPLILESPSPNQTSLYFCASSKGGKWNEKLFFGSGTQLSVL.

The chain joins TRBV7-9 to TRBJ2-2; D unclear. Trimming stripped 10 bases from V and 1 base from J, with 7 bases between. CDR3 length equals 12 residues. The germline gives CDR1 SEHNR, CDR2 FQNEAQ (reference sequence). The CDR3 protein is CATYLNTGELFF. The DNA for the CDR3 is TGTGCCACCTACCTGAACACCGGGGAGCTGTTTTTT.

The chain carries TRBV9 and TRBJ2-2, with 8 nucleotides matching TRBD2. The CDR3 contains 13 residues. V lost 5 bases and J lost 6; bases outside the gene matches: 3. CDR1 is SGDLS, CDR2 YYNGEE, per germline. The CDR3 sequence is CASSWTSPGELFF. In nucleotides, the CDR3 is TGTGCCAGCAGTTGGACTAGCCCCGGGGAGCTGTTTTTT.

The chain couples TRBV9 to TRBJ1-6; the match to TRBD1 covers 7 bases. V shed 3 bases and J 14 bases; nucleotides not matched to a gene: 11. The CDR3 extends over 14 amino acids. Germline V lookup: CDR1 SGDLS, CDR2 YYNGEE. CDR3 in DNA: TGTGCCAGCAGCGAAGGACAGGACAAAGTATCCCTCCACTTT. Its translation is CASSEGQDKVSLHF.

With regard to this clone: This same CDR3 is encoded by further DNA sequences in the sample. The chain employs TRBV6-4 and TRBJ1-5; no clear D. The V end was cut by 5 bases, the J end by 3 bases, with 8 bases between. This CDR3 is 13 amino acids long. Germline CDR1 is MRHNA and CDR2 is SNTAGT. The CDR3 DNA reads TGTGCCAGCAGTTTGGAGGACAATCAGCCCCAGCATTTT. It yields the protein CASSLEDNQPQHF.

This clone has only a few counts. Other nucleotide sequences in the sample specify the same CDR3. The V gene is TRBV7-2, the J gene TRBJ1-1; D unclear. The CDR3 consists of 14 residues. V was cut by 5 bases and J by 1 base, with 11 bases left in between. The germline V gene encodes CDR1 SGHTA and CDR2 FQGNSA. CDR3 loop: CASSPGAANTEAFF. CDR3 sequence (DNA): TGTGCCAGCAGCCCCGGAGCGGCGAACACTGAAGCTTTCTTT. Full variable domain (rest looked up from reference TRBV7-2 and TRBJ1-1): GAGVSQSPSNKVTEKGKDVELRCDPISGHTALYWYRQSLGQGLEFLIYFQGNSAPDKSGLPSDRFSAERTGGSVSTLTIQRTQQEDSAVYLCASSPGAANTEAFFGQGTRLTVV.

The gene calls are TRBV19 and TRBJ2-6; no clear D. The germline V gene encodes CDR1 LNHDA and CDR2 SQIVND (reference sequence). Trimming took off 3 bases at V and 0 bases at J, with 9 bases between the two ends. This CDR3 comprises 16 residues. The CDR3 loop reads CASSIISDSGANVLTF. The CDR3 nucleotides read TGTGCCAGTAGTATTATTTCAGACTCTGGGGCCAACGTCCTGACTTTC.

This clone was seen only a few times. The chain joins TRBV2 to TRBJ2-4; 9 nucleotides agree with TRBD2. CDR3 length: 16 residues. V lost 8 bases to trimming and J lost 5 bases; unmatched junction nucleotides: 13. The germline V gene has CDR1 SNHLY and CDR2 FYNNEI. The DNA of the CDR3 is TGTGCCAGCGGGGGGCGGGGGGGGCCTCGGGAAAACATTCAGTACTTC. Translating it yields CASGGRGGPRENIQYF.

This chain connects TRBV5-4 to TRBJ2-1; D possibly corresponds to TRBD2 (6 bases). The CDR3 totals 14 residues. V shed 5 bases and J shed 6 bases, with 15 bases lying between them. Germline lookup yields CDR1 SGHNT and CDR2 YYREEE (reference sequence). The CDR3 DNA sequence: TGTGCCAGCAGTAAGGGAGGCCCCGCCAATGAGCAGTTCTTC. Its protein product is CASSKGGPANEQFF. The full variable domain, with the rest looked up from reference TRBV5-4 and TRBJ2-1, is ETGVTQSPTHLIKTRGQQVTLRCSSQSGHNTVSWYQQALGQGPQFIFQYYREEENGRGNFPPRFSGLQFPNYSSELNVNALELDDSALYLCASSKGGPANEQFFGPGTRLTVL.

This clone was counted only a few times. This rearrangement joins TRBV19 to TRBJ2-5; tentative D call: TRBD1 (6 bases). In germline, CDR1 is LNHDA, CDR2 SQIVND (reference sequence). Trimming cost V 3 bases and J 1 base, with 9 bases left between them. This CDR3 has 14 amino acids. CDR3 sequence: CASSIHRAQETQYF. The CDR3 nucleotides read TGTGCCAGTAGTATTCACAGGGCCCAAGAGACCCAGTACTTC.

The CDR3: CASGAGGRFNEQFF. In DNA, the CDR3 is TGTGCCTCCGGGGCGGGAGGTAGGTTCAATGAGCAGTTCTTC. V gene TRBV9 combines with J gene TRBJ2-1; TRBD2 aligns across 8 bases. Trimming took 10 bases from V and 6 from J; bases not matched to a gene: 12. Germline CDR1 SGDLS, CDR2 YYNGEE. The CDR3 is 14 residues long.

The chain uses TRBV19 and TRBJ1-3, with D hard to call. CDR1 LNHDA and CDR2 SQIVND come from the germline V gene (reference sequence). Trimming left V 4 bases short and J 4 bases short, with 14 bases between. CDR3 length: 15 amino acids. The CDR3 DNA is TGTGCCAGTAGTAGGGCCGCGGGGTCAGGAAACACCATATATTTT. This encodes CASSRAAGSGNTIYF.

This clone has just a few counts. The V gene is TRBV11-3, the J gene TRBJ2-1, with D maybe TRBD1 (6 bases). This CDR3 has 15 residues. The germline V gene has CDR1 SGHNT and CDR2 YENEEA. Trimming left V 4 bases short and J 5 bases short, with 15 bases between. In DNA form, the CDR3 reads TGTGCCAGCAGCTGGGAACTGGGACAAAACAATGAGCAGTTCTTC. Its translation is CASSWELGQNNEQFF.

The chain couples TRBV19 to TRBJ1-2; perhaps TRBD1 as D (5 bases). This CDR3 has 14 amino acids. Trimming pared 5 bases from V and 8 bases from J, leaving 18 bases between. The V gene's germline CDR1 is LNHDA and CDR2 SQIVND (reference sequence). CDR3: CASSEVYQGRGYTF. CDR3 DNA: TGTGCCAGTAGTGAAGTATATCAGGGTAGGGGCTACACCTTC.

The chain combines TRBV4-1 with TRBJ2-3; no reliable D call. From germline, CDR1 is MGHRA and CDR2 YSYEKL. The length of the CDR3 is 16 residues. Trimming pared 1 base from V and 10 bases from J, leaving 21 bases between. CDR3 residues: CASSQVLTPSGLAQYF. The CDR3 DNA reads TGCGCCAGCAGCCAAGTTCTAACCCCGTCTGGGCTCGCGCAGTATTTT.

The V gene is TRBV27, the J gene TRBJ1-1; D is possibly TRBD1 (5 bases). The V and J ends lost 2 bases and 4 bases respectively, with 11 bases between them. The germline gives CDR1 MNHEY, CDR2 SMNVEV (reference sequence). The CDR3 totals 14 residues. The CDR3 nucleotides read TGTGCCAGCAGTTTAGCGGCAGGGATCACTGAAGCTTTCTTT. This encodes CASSLAAGITEAFF.

Concerning this clone: The junction differs from germline at one of its ends, possibly a read error. The J gene is TRBJ2-2, the V gene TRBV7-9; perhaps TRBD1 as D (6 bases). The CDR3 spans 19 residues. Looked up from germline, CDR1 is SEHNR and CDR2 is FQNEAQ (reference sequence). The CDR3 region has the DNA TGTTCCAGCAGCTTAATGGGGGCCGGGAATAACGCGAACACCGGGGAGCTGTTTTTT. Translation: CSSSLMGAGNNANTGELFF.

This clone was counted once. DNA for the CDR3: TGTGCCAGCAGTTTTAGGGCTAGCGGGGGGGTTGGAGAGACCCAGTACTTC. The encoded protein is CASSFRASGGVGETQYF. The chain is built from TRBV27 and TRBJ2-5; 12 nucleotides line up with TRBD2. The CDR3 extends over 17 amino acids. Germline loops: CDR1 MNHEY, CDR2 SMNVEV (reference sequence). V dropped 3 bases and J dropped 4; count of bases not matched to a gene: 9.

The V call is TRBV15, the J call TRBJ2-7, with D maybe TRBD1 (5 bases). Per the germline V gene, CDR1 is LNHNV and CDR2 is YYDKDF (reference sequence). V shed 0 bases and J shed 12 bases, with 18 bases lying between them. This CDR3 comprises 14 residues. CDR3 sequence reads: CATSRDTGNSVPYF. CDR3 bases: TGTGCCACCAGCAGAGATACAGGAAATTCAGTACCGTACTTC.

The chain uses TRBV15 and TRBJ1-4, with TRBD1 identical over 10 bases. Trimming removed 3 bases from V and 3 bases from J; junction bases left unmatched: 4. The CDR3 contains 16 residues. Germline V CDR1 and CDR2: LNHNV, YYDKDF (reference sequence). CDR3 loop: CATSRTGGDSNEKLFF. CDR3 DNA: TGTGCCACCAGCAGGACAGGGGGCGATTCTAATGAAAAACTGTTTTTT.

V usage is TRBV7-3 and J usage is TRBJ2-3, with 10 bases aligning to TRBD2. Germline V CDR1 and CDR2: SGHTA, FQGTGA. CDR3 length: 16 amino acids. Unmatched junction bases numbered 5, after V lost 2 bases and J lost 3 bases. The CDR3 is CASSLGATSGTDTQYF. CDR3 sequence (DNA): TGTGCCAGCAGCTTAGGAGCGACTAGCGGGACAGATACGCAGTATTTT. Using reference TRBV7-3 and TRBJ2-3 for the parts outside the CDR3, the full variable domain is GAGVSQTPSNKVTEKGKYVELRCDPISGHTALYWYRQSLGQGPEFLIYFQGTGAADDSGLPNDRFFAVRPEGSVSTLKIQRTERGDSAVYLCASSLGATSGTDTQYFGPGTRLTVL.